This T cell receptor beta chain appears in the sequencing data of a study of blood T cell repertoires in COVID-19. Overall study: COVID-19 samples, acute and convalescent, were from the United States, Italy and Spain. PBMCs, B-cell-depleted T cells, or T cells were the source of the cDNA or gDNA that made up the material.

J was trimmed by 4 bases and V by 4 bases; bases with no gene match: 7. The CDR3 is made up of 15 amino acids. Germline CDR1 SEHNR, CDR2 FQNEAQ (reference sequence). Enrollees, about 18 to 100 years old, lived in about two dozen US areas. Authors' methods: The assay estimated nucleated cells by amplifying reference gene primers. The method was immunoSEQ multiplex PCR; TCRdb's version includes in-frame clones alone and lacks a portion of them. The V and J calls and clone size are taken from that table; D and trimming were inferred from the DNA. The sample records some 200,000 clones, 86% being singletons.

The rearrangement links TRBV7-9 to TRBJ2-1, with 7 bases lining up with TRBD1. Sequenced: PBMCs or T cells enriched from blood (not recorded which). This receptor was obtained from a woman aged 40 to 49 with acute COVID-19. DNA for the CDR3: TGTGCCAGCAGCTCCAGACAGGGAAATTACAATGAGCAGTTCTTC. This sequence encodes CASSSRQGNYNEQFF.